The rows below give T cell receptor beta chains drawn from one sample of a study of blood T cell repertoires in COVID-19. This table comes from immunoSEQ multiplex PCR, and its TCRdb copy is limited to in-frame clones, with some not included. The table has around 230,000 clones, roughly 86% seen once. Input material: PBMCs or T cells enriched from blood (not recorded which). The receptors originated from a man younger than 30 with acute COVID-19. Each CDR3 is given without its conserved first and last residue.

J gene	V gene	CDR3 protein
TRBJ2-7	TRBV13	ASSLGLASYEQY
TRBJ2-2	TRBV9	ASSEGVTGELF
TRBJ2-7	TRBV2	ASSLGTVYEQY
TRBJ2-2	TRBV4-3	ASSRFQGNTGELF
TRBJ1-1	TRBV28	ASRSQGLGAF
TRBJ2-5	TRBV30	AWSVGAGSQETQY
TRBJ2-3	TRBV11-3	ASSSTSGASTDTQY
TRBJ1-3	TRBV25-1	ASSELMESGNTIY
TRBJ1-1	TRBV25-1	ASSEGGAEAF
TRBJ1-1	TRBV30	ASTLTGVGTEAF
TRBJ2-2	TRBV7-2	ASSLNGATGELF
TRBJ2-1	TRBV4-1	ASSQLGTASYNEQF
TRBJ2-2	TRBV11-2	ASSSGTSGPGELF
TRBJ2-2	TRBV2	ASSLLAGGPGELF
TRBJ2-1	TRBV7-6	ASSRLAGGPNEQF
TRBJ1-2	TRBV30	AWSPQGYGYT
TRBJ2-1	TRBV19	ASSLGVNEQF
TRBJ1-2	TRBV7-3	ASGGYRGQDGYT
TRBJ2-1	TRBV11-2	ASSPGGLAGEQAQF
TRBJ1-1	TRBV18	ASSPPGGQGKGVNTEAF
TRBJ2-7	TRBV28	AIAGYQTYEQY
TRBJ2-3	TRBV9	ASSETGAGDTQY
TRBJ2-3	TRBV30	AWSVGTGIPDTQY
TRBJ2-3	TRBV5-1	ASSPEFGDTQY
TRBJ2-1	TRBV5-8	ASSLGLAGVAYNEQF
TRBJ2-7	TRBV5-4	ASSSLAGGPHEQY
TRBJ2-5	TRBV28	ASSLYSETQY
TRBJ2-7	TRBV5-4	ASSLNGINEQY
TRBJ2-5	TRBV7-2	ASSLETGRQETQY
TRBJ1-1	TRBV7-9	ASSLSGTGPTEAF
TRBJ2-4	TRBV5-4	ASKGEGNKNIQY
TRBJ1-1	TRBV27	ASSLVDRFTEAF
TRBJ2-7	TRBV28	ASSLSGQTYEQY
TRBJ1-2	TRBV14	ASSQDRVGYT
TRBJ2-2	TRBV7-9	ASSSSPGTGDTGELF
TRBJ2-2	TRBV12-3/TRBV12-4	ASWSAGELF
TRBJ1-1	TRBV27	ASSGYPTPYEAF
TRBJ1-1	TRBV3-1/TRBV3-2	ASSHSDRIGAF
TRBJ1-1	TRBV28	ASTSPLNTEAF
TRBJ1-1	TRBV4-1	ASSQDPSRGLNTEAF
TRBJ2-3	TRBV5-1	ASNPGQLAADTQY
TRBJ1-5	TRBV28	ASNTTPGTANQPQH
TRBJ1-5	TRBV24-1	ATSDLGENQPQH
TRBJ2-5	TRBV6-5	ASTRSGRKETQY
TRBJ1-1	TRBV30	AWSVLGENTEAF
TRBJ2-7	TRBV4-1	ASSQGPGQTYEQY
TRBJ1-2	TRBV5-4	ASSLDRTAYGYT